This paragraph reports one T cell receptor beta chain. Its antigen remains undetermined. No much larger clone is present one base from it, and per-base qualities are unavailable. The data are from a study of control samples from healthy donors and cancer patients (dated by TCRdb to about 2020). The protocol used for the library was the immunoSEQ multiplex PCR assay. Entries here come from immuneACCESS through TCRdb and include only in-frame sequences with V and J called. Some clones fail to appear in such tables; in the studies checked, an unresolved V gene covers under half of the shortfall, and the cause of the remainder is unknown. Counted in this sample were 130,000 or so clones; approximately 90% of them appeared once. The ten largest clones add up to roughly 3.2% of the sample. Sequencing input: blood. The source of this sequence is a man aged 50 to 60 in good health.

CDR3 region: CASSYGQGQGETQYF. The nucleotides are TGCGCCAGCAGCTACGGACAGGGGCAGGGAGAGACCCAGTACTTC. Here the chain combines TRBV5-1 and TRBJ2-5; TRBD1 agrees with 9 junctional bases. Its CDR3 holds 15 amino acids, cysteine through phenylalanine. CDR3 DNA is the only sequence kept; it has 45 bases, read in frame from the first base. After removal of 3 bases from V and 4 bases from J, the junction retains 7 bases not matched to a gene. According to the germline V gene, CDR1 reads SGHRS and CDR2 reads YFSETQ.